This is a list of T cell receptor beta chains from one sample in a study of cytomegalovirus exposure and HLA in healthy donors. The repertoire was sequenced with immunoSEQ multiplex PCR; TCRdb's copy has only in-frame clones and lacks some. The sample consists of 150,000 or so clones, about 80% of them appearing once. The sample taken for sequencing was PBMCs. The receptor set was obtained from a man in his late teens or twenties in good health and CMV-seropositive. Both conserved end residues are part of each CDR3. The order of the fields is V gene, J gene, D gene, clone size, CDR3 DNA, CDR3 protein. A D gene is named only where the DNA matches it firmly. For some rows the clone size is stated as once, few or many, or as a class when expanded; others skip it.

v_gene: TRBV7-3; j_gene: TRBJ2-1; d_gene: -; abundance: -; CDR3nt: TGTGCCAGCAGCTTAACGGGGGGGGCCTCTTACAATGAGCAGTTCTTC; CDR3aa: CASSLTGGASYNEQFF
v_gene: TRBV27; j_gene: TRBJ2-5; d_gene: TRBD2; abundance: -; CDR3nt: TGTGCCAGCAGTTCCGGAGGGACTAGTGGGGGGGCAGGAGAGACCCAGTACTTC; CDR3aa: CASSSGGTSGGAGETQYF
v_gene: TRBV27; j_gene: TRBJ2-7; d_gene: -; abundance: -; CDR3nt: TGTGCCAGCAGTTTAGGGACGGACAGCTACGAGCAGTACTTC; CDR3aa: CASSLGTDSYEQYF
v_gene: TRBV2; j_gene: TRBJ1-2; d_gene: -; abundance: few; CDR3nt: TGTGCCAGCAGTGAAAGTCCGGCAGGGTTTGACTATGGCTACACCTTC; CDR3aa: CASSESPAGFDYGYTF
v_gene: TRBV6-1; j_gene: TRBJ1-2; d_gene: -; abundance: -; CDR3nt: TGTGCCAGCAGTGGGAGGCCGCCGGCGAATGGCTACACCTTC; CDR3aa: CASSGRPPANGYTF
v_gene: TRBV6-1; j_gene: TRBJ1-1; d_gene: -; abundance: -; CDR3nt: TGTGCCAGCAGCGACCATTCCGGGACTGAAGCTTTCTTT; CDR3aa: CASSDHSGTEAFF
v_gene: TRBV19; j_gene: TRBJ1-1; d_gene: -; abundance: -; CDR3nt: TGTGCCAGTCGCACAGGGACCACTGAAGCTTTCTTT; CDR3aa: CASRTGTTEAFF
v_gene: TRBV15; j_gene: TRBJ2-7; d_gene: TRBD1; abundance: -; CDR3nt: TGTGCCACCAGCAGCGGGACAGGGAGGCACGAGCAGTACTTC; CDR3aa: CATSSGTGRHEQYF
v_gene: TRBV6-1; j_gene: TRBJ1-3; d_gene: -; abundance: -; CDR3nt: TGTGCCAGCACTCCGGGGGTACCTGGAAACACCATATATTTT; CDR3aa: CASTPGVPGNTIYF
v_gene: TRBV5-4; j_gene: TRBJ1-1; d_gene: -; abundance: -; CDR3nt: TGTGCCAGCAGCAACCAGCCCTTCGGAGGGGAGGGGAGCATGAACACTGAAGCTTTCTTT; CDR3aa: CASSNQPFGGEGSMNTEAFF
v_gene: TRBV6-1; j_gene: TRBJ2-3; d_gene: -; abundance: -; CDR3nt: TGTGCCTCCGAGGCCACAGATACGCAGTATTTT; CDR3aa: CASEATDTQYF
v_gene: TRBV2; j_gene: TRBJ2-1; d_gene: -; abundance: -; CDR3nt: TGTGCCAGCAGTACCGCTAGTTCCATGGTTCCATCCCCGGCGGATAGCTCCAACAATGAGCAGTTCTTC; CDR3aa: CASSTASSMVPSPADSSNNEQFF
v_gene: TRBV5-1; j_gene: TRBJ2-6; d_gene: TRBD1; abundance: once; CDR3nt: TGCGCCAGCAGCTTAATTCCAGGGGGTTCCGGGGCCAACGTCCTGACTTTC; CDR3aa: CASSLIPGGSGANVLTF
v_gene: TRBV30; j_gene: TRBJ1-2; d_gene: -; abundance: few; CDR3nt: TGTGCCTGGAGTGTTCTTCAGTATAACTATGGCTACACCTTC; CDR3aa: CAWSVLQYNYGYTF
v_gene: TRBV4-2; j_gene: TRBJ2-7; d_gene: -; abundance: -; CDR3nt: TGTGCCAGCAGCCAAGAGACTATGCGTTACGAGCAGTACTTC; CDR3aa: CASSQETMRYEQYF
v_gene: TRBV19; j_gene: TRBJ1-5; d_gene: -; abundance: -; CDR3nt: TGTGCCAGTAGTATCCCGCGGTGGGAGGGGACGCGCAATCAGCCCCAGCATTTT; CDR3aa: CASSIPRWEGTRNQPQHF
v_gene: TRBV9; j_gene: TRBJ2-7; d_gene: -; abundance: -; CDR3nt: TGTGCCAGCAGCGTAGGTCTGGCGCGGACCTACGAGCAGTACTTC; CDR3aa: CASSVGLARTYEQYF
v_gene: TRBV7-2; j_gene: TRBJ2-1; d_gene: -; abundance: -; CDR3nt: TGTGCCAGCAGCTTCGGACTCTACAATGAGCAGTTCTTC; CDR3aa: CASSFGLYNEQFF
v_gene: TRBV10-3; j_gene: TRBJ1-2; d_gene: -; abundance: -; CDR3nt: TGTGCCATCAGTGACAGGGGCACTTATGGCTACACCTTC; CDR3aa: CAISDRGTYGYTF
v_gene: TRBV4-1; j_gene: TRBJ2-7; d_gene: -; abundance: -; CDR3nt: TGCGCCAGCAGCCAAGAAGGAGGGACCTACGAGCAGTACTTC; CDR3aa: CASSQEGGTYEQYF
v_gene: TRBV13; j_gene: TRBJ2-2; d_gene: -; abundance: -; CDR3nt: TGTGCCAGCAACTCGGGGGCCGGGGAGCTGTTTTTT; CDR3aa: CASNSGAGELFF
v_gene: TRBV4-1; j_gene: TRBJ2-1; d_gene: -; abundance: -; CDR3nt: TGCGCCAGCAGCCCGACCGGGCCCCGGGGGAATGAGCAGTTCTTC; CDR3aa: CASSPTGPRGNEQFF
v_gene: TRBV19; j_gene: TRBJ1-5; d_gene: TRBD1; abundance: -; CDR3nt: TGTGCCACCAGGACAGGGCACAATCAGCCCCAGCATTTT; CDR3aa: CATRTGHNQPQHF
v_gene: TRBV21-1; j_gene: TRBJ1-2; d_gene: -; abundance: -; CDR3nt: TGTGCCAGCAGCAAAATAGACCGGGGGAAAGAGATGTGGTATGGCTACACCTTC; CDR3aa: CASSKIDRGKEMWYGYTF
v_gene: TRBV27; j_gene: TRBJ2-1; d_gene: -; abundance: few; CDR3nt: TGTGCCAGCAGCCCAACGACAGACTACAATGAGCAGTTCTTC; CDR3aa: CASSPTTDYNEQFF
v_gene: TRBV7-2; j_gene: TRBJ1-2; d_gene: -; abundance: few; CDR3nt: TGTGCCAGCAGCTCCCATACAGGCGGCTTTTACACCTTC; CDR3aa: CASSSHTGGFYTF
v_gene: TRBV4-1; j_gene: TRBJ1-1; d_gene: TRBD1; abundance: -; CDR3nt: TGCGCCAGCAGCTCACAGGGGGAGAACACTGAAGCTTTCTTT; CDR3aa: CASSSQGENTEAFF